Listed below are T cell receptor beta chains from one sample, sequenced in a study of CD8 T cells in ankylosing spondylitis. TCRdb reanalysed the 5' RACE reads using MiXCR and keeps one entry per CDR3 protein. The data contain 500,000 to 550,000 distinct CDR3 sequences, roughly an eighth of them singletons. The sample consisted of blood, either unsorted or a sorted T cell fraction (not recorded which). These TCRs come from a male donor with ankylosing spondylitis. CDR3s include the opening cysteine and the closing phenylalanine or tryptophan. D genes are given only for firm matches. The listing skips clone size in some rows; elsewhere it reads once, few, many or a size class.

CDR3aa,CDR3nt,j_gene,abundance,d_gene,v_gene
CSARDLIAGIPYF,TGCAGTGCTAGAGATCTAATAGCGGGTATTCCCTACTTC,TRBJ2-7,.,TRBD2,TRBV20-1
CASSLTQGSVQYF,TGTGCCAGCAGCTTAACACAGGGATCGGTGCAGTACTTC,TRBJ2-7,few,.,TRBV7-2
CSARGWEGQPQHF,TGCAGTGCTAGGGGATGGGAGGGACAGCCCCAGCATTTT,TRBJ1-5,.,.,TRBV20-1
CASSQNTGTPQETQYF,TGTGCCAGCAGCCAAAATACCGGGACACCCCAAGAGACCCAGTACTTC,TRBJ2-5,few,.,TRBV4-2
CASSLDAERDSPLHF,TGCGCCAGCAGCTTGGATGCCGAAAGGGATTCACCCCTCCACTTT,TRBJ1-6,.,.,TRBV5-1
CATSRDSRTISYNEQFF,TGTGCCACCAGCAGAGATTCTAGGACTATCTCCTACAATGAGCAGTTCTTC,TRBJ2-1,many,.,TRBV15
CASSLSGPSSNQPQHF,TGCGCCAGCAGCTTGAGCGGACCGTCGAGCAATCAGCCCCAGCATTTT,TRBJ1-5,few,.,TRBV5-1
CASSTGPTGAGNEQFF,TGCGCCAGCAGCACGGGACCTACAGGGGCGGGGAATGAGCAGTTCTTC,TRBJ2-1,.,.,TRBV5-1
CASSERLAGAVYNEQFF,TGTGCCAGCAGCGAACGACTAGCGGGAGCCGTCTACAATGAGCAGTTCTTC,TRBJ2-1,few,TRBD2,TRBV11-2
CASSLGGLHGQFF,TGTGCCAGCAGCTTGGGCGGTCTGCATGGGCAGTTCTTC,TRBJ2-1,many,.,TRBV5-6
CASSFLPQGLADEQFF,TGTGCCAGCAGTTTTTTACCCCAGGGACTAGCGGATGAGCAGTTCTTC,TRBJ2-1,few,TRBD2,TRBV12-3/TRBV12-4
CASSWGGDEQFF,TGCGCCAGCAGTTGGGGGGGGGATGAGCAGTTCTTC,TRBJ2-1,.,TRBD2,TRBV5-1
CASSSPRTSGTSSYNEQFF,TGTGCCAGCAGTTCCCCTCGGACTAGCGGAACTAGCTCCTACAATGAGCAGTTCTTC,TRBJ2-1,.,TRBD2,TRBV27
CASSLELRYYGYTF,TGCGCCAGCAGCTTGGAATTACGGTACTATGGCTACACCTTC,TRBJ1-2,many,.,TRBV5-1
CSAGLMTDTQYF,TGCAGTGCTGGTCTAATGACAGATACGCAGTATTTT,TRBJ2-3,.,.,TRBV20-1
CATLRGLGEKLFF,TGTGCCACCTTAAGGGGGCTTGGTGAAAAACTGTTTTTT,TRBJ1-4,.,TRBD1,TRBV15
CASSKELSSYNEQFF,TGTGCCAGCAGTAAAGAGTTGAGCTCCTACAATGAGCAGTTCTTC,TRBJ2-1,.,.,TRBV12-3/TRBV12-4
CSVGGVGGNEKLFF,TGCAGCGTGGGGGGGGTTGGGGGAAATGAAAAACTGTTTTTT,TRBJ1-4,few,.,TRBV29-1
CASSFIPPNEQFF,TGTGCCAGCAGCTTTATCCCCCCGAATGAGCAGTTCTTC,TRBJ2-1,.,.,TRBV11-2
CASSLILSHGNEQFF,TGTGCCAGCAGTTTAATACTATCCCACGGCAATGAGCAGTTCTTC,TRBJ2-1,.,.,TRBV27
CASSREGRFHEQFF,TGTGCCAGCAGTAGGGAGGGCCGTTTCCATGAGCAGTTCTTC,TRBJ2-1,few,TRBD2,TRBV25-1
CASSSYEQFF,TGTGCCAGCAGCAGCTATGAGCAGTTCTTC,TRBJ2-1,few,.,TRBV11-2
CASRERGANTGELFF,TGTGCCAGCAGGGAGCGGGGCGCGAACACCGGGGAGCTGTTTTTT,TRBJ2-2,.,TRBD2,TRBV11-2
CASSSDLAGSTDTQYF,TGTGCCAGCAGTAGTGACCTAGCGGGAAGCACAGATACGCAGTATTTT,TRBJ2-3,few,TRBD2,TRBV25-1
CASSADGSNQPQHF,TGTGCCAGCAGCGCCGACGGTAGCAATCAGCCCCAGCATTTT,TRBJ1-5,few,.,TRBV9
CSARGRERSYTF,TGCAGTGCTAGAGGGCGGGAGAGGAGCTACACCTTC,TRBJ1-2,few,.,TRBV20-1
CSARRGSANEKLFF,TGCAGTGCGAGGCGGGGGTCGGCTAATGAAAAACTGTTTTTT,TRBJ1-4,.,.,TRBV20-1
CASSQGVGANTGELFF,TGTGCCAGCAGCCAAGGCGTGGGGGCCAACACCGGGGAGCTGTTTTTT,TRBJ2-2,few,.,TRBV14
CATSPGDGRDEQFF,TGTGCCACCAGTCCCGGAGACGGGAGAGATGAGCAGTTCTTC,TRBJ2-1,few,.,TRBV15
CATRRLVTDTQYF,TGTGCCACCCGAAGGCTAGTCACTGATACGCAGTATTTT,TRBJ2-3,.,.,TRBV10-3
CASTPTSYADTQYF,TGTGCCAGCACCCCGACTAGCTATGCAGATACGCAGTATTTT,TRBJ2-3,.,TRBD2,TRBV6-2/TRBV6-3
CASSQDWPLSYEQYF,TGTGCCAGCAGCCAAGATTGGCCGCTCTCCTACGAGCAGTACTTC,TRBJ2-7,.,.,TRBV3-1
CASSVIRDTEAFF,TGTGCCAGCAGCGTGATTAGAGATACTGAAGCTTTCTTT,TRBJ1-1,.,.,TRBV7-2
CATSKSSGQGLGDTQYF,TGTGCCACCAGCAAATCCTCGGGACAGGGGTTAGGAGATACGCAGTATTTT,TRBJ2-3,.,TRBD1,TRBV15
CASSDTSGRWTYEQYF,TGTGCCAGCAGTGACACTAGCGGGAGATGGACCTACGAGCAGTACTTC,TRBJ2-7,.,TRBD2,TRBV2
CASSQTHQAGAYTF,TGTGCCAGCAGCCAAACCCACCAGGCAGGGGCCTACACCTTC,TRBJ1-2,few,.,TRBV7-2
CSAPLGDSHTEAFF,TGCAGTGCTCCCCTCGGGGACAGCCACACTGAAGCTTTCTTT,TRBJ1-1,few,TRBD1,TRBV20-1
CSVTTGVETQYF,TGCAGCGTTACGACAGGGGTAGAGACCCAGTACTTC,TRBJ2-5,.,TRBD1,TRBV29-1
CASSPRLLAGANEQFF,TGCGCCAGCAGCCCCCGTCTACTAGCGGGAGCCAATGAGCAGTTCTTC,TRBJ2-1,.,TRBD2,TRBV4-1
CSAGGGTVNSPLHF,TGCAGTGCTGGCGGCGGGACAGTTAATTCACCCCTCCACTTT,TRBJ1-6,.,TRBD1,TRBV20-1
CASRLEPRPPDNEQFF,TGTGCAAGTCGCTTAGAGCCGCGCCCCCCTGACAATGAGCAGTTCTTC,TRBJ2-1,few,.,TRBV12-2
CASSHGPTAQGETQYF,TGTGCCAGCAGCCACGGACCCACGGCGCAGGGGGAGACCCAGTACTTC,TRBJ2-5,.,.,TRBV5-6
CASSFTGGIYNEQFF,TGTGCCAGCAGTTTCACTGGCGGGATCTACAATGAGCAGTTCTTC,TRBJ2-1,many,.,TRBV12-3/TRBV12-4
CSAREPGGSNNSPLHF,TGCAGTGCTAGAGAACCAGGGGGTTCTAATAATTCACCCCTCCACTTT,TRBJ1-6,few,TRBD1,TRBV20-1
CASSSLGSAVYYNEQFF,TGTGCCAGCAGCTCCTTGGGTAGCGCGGTCTACTACAATGAGCAGTTCTTC,TRBJ2-1,.,.,TRBV7-8
CASSRGTKNQPQHF,TGTGCCAGTAGCCGCGGGACCAAAAATCAGCCCCAGCATTTT,TRBJ1-5,once,.,TRBV19
CAISELSGRAQSSYNEQFF,TGTGCCATCAGTGAGCTTAGCGGGAGGGCCCAGAGCTCCTACAATGAGCAGTTCTTC,TRBJ2-1,few,TRBD2,TRBV10-3